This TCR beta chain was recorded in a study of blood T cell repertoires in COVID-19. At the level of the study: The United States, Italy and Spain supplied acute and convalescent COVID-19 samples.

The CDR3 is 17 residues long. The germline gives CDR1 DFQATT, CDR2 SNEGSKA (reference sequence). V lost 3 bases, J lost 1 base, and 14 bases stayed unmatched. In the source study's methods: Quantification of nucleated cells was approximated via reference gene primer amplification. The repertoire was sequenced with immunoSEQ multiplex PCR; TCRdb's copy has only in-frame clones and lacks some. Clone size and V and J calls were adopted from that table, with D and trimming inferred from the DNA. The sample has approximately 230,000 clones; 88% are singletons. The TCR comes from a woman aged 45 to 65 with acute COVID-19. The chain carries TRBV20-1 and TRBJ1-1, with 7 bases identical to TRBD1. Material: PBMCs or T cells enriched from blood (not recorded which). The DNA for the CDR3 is TGCAGTGCTAGTCCTCCGGGACAGAATATCGCGAACACTGAAGCTTTCTTT. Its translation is CSASPPGQNIANTEAFF.